This TCR beta chain was recorded in a study of Ad26.COV2.S vaccination and SARS-CoV-2 variants. Deletions cut 4 bases from V and 4 bases from J, with 13 bases between. The CDR3 is 14 amino acids. CDR1 is LGHNA and CDR2 is YSLEER in the germline V gene. The protocol was immunoSEQ multiplex PCR, while the TCRdb copy is restricted to in-frame clones and leaves out a portion. The table has over 110,000 clones, 80% to 90% seen once. The sequencing used peripheral blood, collected after recovery from COVID-19. This chain links TRBV4-3 with TRBJ1-2, with D perhaps TRBD1 (6 bases). The receptor was isolated from a human donor who had recovered from COVID-19. CDR3 sequence (DNA): TGCGCCAGCAGCCGATCGGACAGCTCCTATGGCTACACCTTC. Amino acids: CASSRSDSSYGYTF.